These T cell receptor beta chains were read from a single sample in a study of T cells in Graves' hyperthyroidism and ophthalmopathy. MiXCR was run by TCRdb on the multiplex PCR reads, yielding one entry per CDR3 protein. The sample holds about half a million distinct CDR3 sequences, under 25% seen once. The specimen sequenced was blood. The receptor set was obtained from a man between 18 and 35 years old with Graves' hyperthyroidism. The CDR3 runs from the conserved cysteine through the conserved F or W. D genes are given only for firm matches. Only some rows state a clone size, as once, few, many or a class for expanded clones.

clone_size	v_call	d_call	j_call	cdr3_nt	cdr3_aa
few	TRBV9	TRBD1	TRBJ1-2	TGTGCCAGCAGCGTAGATCCAACAGGGGGGGGCTATGGCTACACCTTC	CASSVDPTGGGYGYTF
NA	TRBV6-1	TRBD1	TRBJ2-1	TGTGCCAGCAGGGACAGGGGGCTCAATGAGCAGTTCTTC	CASRDRGLNEQFF
once	TRBV30	NA	TRBJ2-5	TGTGCCTGGCGAGGCCAGCTGCAAGAGACCCAGTACTTC	CAWRGQLQETQYF
many	TRBV20-1	NA	TRBJ2-7	TGCAGTGTTGGGCAGGGACTCTACGAGCAGTACTTC	CSVGQGLYEQYF
many	TRBV4-1	NA	TRBJ2-7	TGCGCCAGCAGCCCAGAGAACAGGGCAGTCTACGAGCAGTACTTC	CASSPENRAVYEQYF
many	TRBV28	NA	TRBJ1-2	TGTGCCAGCAGTTGGACCATAGATGGCTACACCTTC	CASSWTIDGYTF
many	TRBV28	TRBD2	TRBJ2-7	TGTGCCAGCAGTACTGGACTAGCGCGGTCCTACGAGCAGTACTTC	CASSTGLARSYEQYF
many	TRBV30	NA	TRBJ1-1	TGTGCCTGGAGGGCAGGTCGCGGCACTGAAGCTTTCTTT	CAWRAGRGTEAFF
many	TRBV2	TRBD1	TRBJ1-2	TGTGCCAGCAAGGGACAGGGGGGTAACTATGGCTACACCTTC	CASKGQGGNYGYTF
many	TRBV28	TRBD1	TRBJ1-1	TGTGCCAGCAGTTTATACAGGGGTGGATTCATGAACACTGAAGCTTTCTTT	CASSLYRGGFMNTEAFF
many	TRBV28	TRBD1	TRBJ2-5	TGTGCCAGCAGTGGTAGGGGGCCAATTCTAGAGACCCAGTACTTC	CASSGRGPILETQYF
many	TRBV20-1	NA	TRBJ2-7	TGCAGTGCTAGTTCTGGGGATCGCTACGAGCAGTACTTC	CSASSGDRYEQYF
many	TRBV28	NA	TRBJ1-5	TGTGCCAGCAGTTTACCAGCCAACAATCAGCCCCAGCATTTT	CASSLPANNQPQHF
many	TRBV28	NA	TRBJ1-5	TGTGCCAGCAGTTCCCCGGGGATGGGCAATCAGCCCCAGCATTTT	CASSSPGMGNQPQHF
many	TRBV10-3	TRBD1	TRBJ1-3	TGTGCCATCAGTGCCGACAGGGGAGGAAACACCATATATTTT	CAISADRGGNTIYF
many	TRBV5-1	NA	TRBJ2-7	TGCGCCAGCAGGAGGACTCCACTAACCACCGAGCAGTACTTC	CASRRTPLTTEQYF
many	TRBV28	NA	TRBJ1-1	TGTGCCAGCAGTTCTATAGGGAACACTGAAGCTTTCTTT	CASSSIGNTEAFF
many	TRBV5-1	TRBD1	TRBJ2-2	TGCGCCAGCAGCTTGGGACAGGGTGGCACCGGGGAGCTGTTTTTT	CASSLGQGGTGELFF
few	TRBV11-2	NA	TRBJ2-7	TGTGCCAGCAGCTTTCGCCCGACCGGGGTGGAACCAACTTACGAGCAGTACTTC	CASSFRPTGVEPTYEQYF
many	TRBV2	NA	TRBJ1-5	TGTGCCAGCAGTGATCAAGATAGCAATCAGCCCCAGCATTTT	CASSDQDSNQPQHF
many	TRBV6-5	TRBD2	TRBJ2-2	TGTGCCAGCAGTTACTTGACTAGCGGCACCGGGGAGCTGTTTTTT	CASSYLTSGTGELFF
few	TRBV11-3	NA	TRBJ2-6	TGTGCCAGCAGCTTAGAAGGGACACGAGCCAACGTCCTGACTTTC	CASSLEGTRANVLTF
many	TRBV12-3/TRBV12-4	NA	TRBJ2-7	TGTGCCAGCAGTTCGGGCCAGCCCTCCTGGGAGCAGTACTTC	CASSSGQPSWEQYF
NA	TRBV27	NA	TRBJ2-2	TGTGCCAGCAGTTTATCGGTGGCAGTCCCGAACACCGGGGAGCTGTTTTTT	CASSLSVAVPNTGELFF
many	TRBV7-8	NA	TRBJ2-2	TGTGCCAGCAGCTTACACGCCGCAGTGAACACCGGGGAGCTGTTTTTT	CASSLHAAVNTGELFF
NA	TRBV6-2/TRBV6-3	NA	TRBJ1-5	TGTGCCAGCAGCACTAGCTGGGGGGTTAGCAATCAGCCCCAGCATTTT	CASSTSWGVSNQPQHF
NA	TRBV18	TRBD1	TRBJ1-1	TGTGCCAGCTCACCGCTTGACAGGGGGCGGAACACTGAAGCTTTCTTT	CASSPLDRGRNTEAFF
once	TRBV6-4	TRBD1	TRBJ1-2	TGTGCCAGCAGAGAACAGGGGTATCACTATGGCTACACCTTC	CASREQGYHYGYTF